This TCR beta chain is from a study of PD-L1 blockade in urothelial cancer (dated by TCRdb to about 2017). As for the study more broadly: Every patient began therapy in about 2014 and was given atezolizumab 1,200 mg intravenously every 3 weeks. Durable clinical benefit was defined as progression-free survival longer than 6 months, and TCR features were also tested against progression-free and overall survival. Under ten patients reached durable clinical benefit, while 20 or so patients did not. A median of roughly 140,000 T cells and some 82,000 unique TCRs was obtained from blood samples, and a median clonality of roughly 0.08 was observed. Pretreatment tumor samples, along with matched peripheral blood collected serially before and after atezolizumab treatment, underwent TCR sequencing. Blood samples were analyzed at two time points: 3 weeks after treatment start (second dose) and 6 weeks after treatment start. In the same patients, whole exome sequencing and RNA sequencing of pretreatment tumors were performed in addition to TCR sequencing. An ECOG performance status of 0 or 1 was recorded for the patients, and 0 to 3 prior chemotherapy regimens had been received by the patients. An exploratory multi-omic analysis was conducted of the somatic, immune and clinical correlates of response to PD-L1 blockade with atezolizumab in urothelial cancer. Pretreatment blood TCR-seq was available for twenty-nine patients, at least one posttreatment blood collection was obtained for about 24 patients, and tumor TCR-seq was available for about 24 patients. About nine tenths of the roughly 29 patients were identified as males with urothelial cancer of bladder origin, and a prior smoking history was reported by 18 of 29 patients.

The cohort included 25 to 30 patients with locally advanced or metastatic urothelial carcinoma who were treated at Memorial Sloan Kettering on a trial protocol. Peripheral blood mononuclear cells were collected pretreatment and during treatment, at between 1 and 8 total time points per patient. The Qiagen DNeasy Blood extraction kit was used to purify genomic DNA from total PBMCs and tumor samples. PBMCs were collected pretreatment and during treatment, and were isolated and stored as previously described. This clone was observed a few times. Its binding antigen is unknown. Within one base of it there is no much larger clone, and no base qualities were kept. Synthetic TCR analog templates were spiked into each PCR so that absolute template abundance could be estimated from read counts. Using the immunoSEQ assay, TCRbeta CDR3 regions were amplified from genomic DNA with bias-controlled V and J gene primers. Rearranged TCRbeta segments were sequenced at approximately 20X coverage. Concerning the study's data processing: Sequencing errors were corrected by clustering, and CDR3s were annotated against IMGT so that V, D and J genes could be assigned. Downstream analyses used only productive TCRbeta rearrangements, leaving out any out-of-frame or stop-codon sequences. To compute clonality, Shannon entropy was normalized by the log of the number of unique productive sequences and then subtracted from one. Clones differing between time points or between blood and tumor were identified by Fisher's exact test with Benjamini-Hochberg correction at adjusted p below 0.01. TCRdb carries this immuneACCESS record with in-frame sequences only. Its versions omit some clonotypes, under half of them owing to an unresolved V gene in the studies checked, with the rest unexplained. That table gives V, J and clone size, and the DNA gave D and trimming. The table for this sample lists around 42,000 clones; 81% of them were counted only once. 2.5% to 3% of the sample lies in the top ten.

The CDR3 numbers 14 residues from cysteine through phenylalanine. The read is trimmed to its CDR3 DNA, 42 bases read in frame from base 1. From the germline V gene, CDR1 is WSHSY and CDR2 is SAAADI. Trimming leaves V shorter by 7 bases and J shorter by 8 bases, with the junction holding 5 bases beyond the gene matches. Study-wide conclusions, independent of this receptor: At 3 weeks after the start of treatment, tumor-associated TCR clones in peripheral blood had expanded more in patients with durable benefit (n of about 21, p = 0.022). A pretreatment peripheral blood TCR clonality below the median was linked to improved progression-free and overall survival. Small sample size (n ≈ 30) and many exploratory analyses mean the results are intended to be hypothesis-generating.

The TCR originated in a man aged 70 or older with urothelial cancer. The rearranged chain carries TRBV10-2 and TRBJ2-7; 16 junctional bases match TRBD2. Here the sequenced sample was PBMCs, taken around atezolizumab (anti-PD-L1) treatment. The CDR3 has the sequence CASTPGLAGGQQYF. The nucleotide sequence reads as follows: TGCGCCAGCACCCCGGGACTAGCGGGAGGGCAGCAGTACTTC.